This passage covers 24 T cell receptor beta chains from one sample sequenced in a study of blood T cell repertoires in COVID-19. Libraries were prepared by immunoSEQ multiplex PCR; TCRdb keeps only in-frame clonotypes and omits some of them. The sample has hundreds of thousands of clones; roughly 89% are singletons. Material for sequencing was peripheral blood. These receptors were obtained from a woman in her twenties or thirties with active or convalescent COVID-19.

The chain couples TRBV5-1 to TRBJ2-7; 8 nucleotides line up with TRBD1. Germline values: CDR1 SGHRS, CDR2 YFSETQ. With V trimmed by 4 bases and J by 9 bases, 15 bases remained unmatched. This CDR3 contains 15 residues. CDR3 sequence (DNA): TGCGCCAGCAGCCCCGAGGGACAGGCAACCTTAGTGCAGTACTTC. It specifies CASSPEGQATLVQYF.

V usage is TRBV7-7 and J usage is TRBJ2-5, with TRBD2 matching over 8 bases. This CDR3 is 16 amino acids long. After removal of 5 bases from V and 1 base from J, the junction contained 9 bases not matched to a gene. Germline lookup yields CDR1 SSHAT and CDR2 FNYEAQ (reference sequence). The CDR3 sequence is CASSPGLAGSQETQYF. The CDR3 bases are TGTGCCAGCAGCCCGGGGCTAGCGGGTTCCCAAGAGACCCAGTACTTC. Full variable domain (rest looked up from reference TRBV7-7 and TRBJ2-5): GAGVSQSPRYKVTKRGQDVTLRCDPISSHATLYWYQQALGQGPEFLTYFNYEAQPDKSGLPSDRFSAERPEGSISTLTIQRTEQRDSAMYRCASSPGLAGSQETQYFGPGTRLLVL.

The V call is TRBV6-5, the J call TRBJ2-3, with 9 bases fitting TRBD2. After removal of 7 bases from V and 4 bases from J, the junction contained 9 bases not matched to a gene. The CDR3 has 15 amino acids. The germline gives CDR1 MNHEY, CDR2 SVGAGI. The CDR3 sequence is CASTPLAGRADTQYF. The CDR3 DNA is TGTGCCAGCACGCCCCTAGCGGGGCGAGCAGATACGCAGTATTTT.

The J gene is TRBJ2-2, the V gene TRBV9; D may be TRBD2 (6 bases). The CDR3 consists of 14 residues. Germline V gene lookup returns CDR1 SGDLS and CDR2 YYNGEE. The V gene lost 4 bases and the J gene lost 2 bases, with 9 bases spanning the gap. The CDR3, as DNA: TGTGCCAGCAGCCGGGACTCCAACACCGGGGAGCTGTTTTTT. Its protein is CASSRDSNTGELFF.

This clone was seen a single time. The chain couples TRBV30 to TRBJ1-4; 8 bases are shared with TRBD1. CDR1 GTSNPN and CDR2 SVGIG come from the germline V gene (reference sequence). The CDR3 runs to 14 residues. The ends lost 4 bases at V and 7 bases at J; junction bases unmatched: 8. The CDR3 here is CAWTPGQGGEKLFF. The CDR3 DNA reads TGTGCCTGGACCCCCGGACAGGGTGGTGAAAAACTGTTTTTT.

Worth noting for this clone: The junction does not match germline at one end; this may be a read error. This chain links TRBV30 with TRBJ1-1, with D unresolved. The germline V gene encodes CDR1 GTSNPN and CDR2 SVGIG (reference sequence). The CDR3 is 13 amino acids. Here the CDR3 DNA reads TGTGCCTCGAGTCCGGGGATGAACACTGAAGCTTTCTTT. Its protein is CASSPGMNTEAFF.

In its sample, this clone was seen once. The J gene is TRBJ1-5, the V gene TRBV7-8; D possibly corresponds to TRBD1 (6 bases). Trimming took 4 bases from V and 4 from J, leaving 8 bases between them. CDR3 size: 13 residues. From germline, CDR1 is SGHVS and CDR2 FQNEAQ. In nucleotides, the CDR3 is TGTGCCAGCAGCTCGGACAGAAATCAGCCCCAGCATTTT. This sequence encodes CASSSDRNQPQHF. Full variable domain (outside the CDR3, taken from reference TRBV7-8 and TRBJ1-5): GAGVSQSPRYKVAKRGQDVALRCDPISGHVSLFWYQQALGQGPEFLTYFQNEAQLDKSGLPSDRFFAERPEGSVSTLKIQRTQQEDSAVYLCASSSDRNQPQHFGDGTRLSIL.

The CDR3 bases are TGTGCCAGCAGCTCCCGACAGGGTACAGATACGCAGTATTTT. It is translated as CASSSRQGTDTQYF. The genes are TRBV5-4 and TRBJ2-3; 7 nucleotides line up with TRBD1. The germline gives CDR1 SGHNT, CDR2 YYREEE (reference sequence). The CDR3 covers 14 residues. The V gene end was trimmed by 3 bases and the J gene end by 3 bases; junction bases not matched to a gene: 4.

This rearrangement joins TRBV11-1 to TRBJ1-2, with a weak D call TRBD1 (5 bases). Germline V gene data show CDR1 as SGHAT and CDR2 as FQDESV (reference sequence). The CDR3 runs 14 residues. V was cut by 4 bases and J by 4 bases, with 13 bases left in between. CDR3 in amino acids: CASSSGRTSYGYTF. The DNA of the CDR3 is TGTGCCAGCAGCTCGGGCAGGACAAGCTATGGCTACACCTTC.

The CDR3 loop is CASRQGFYEQYF. The CDR3 DNA reads as TGTGCCAGCAGACAGGGATTCTACGAGCAGTACTTC. This chain joins TRBV3-1 (or the pseudogene TRBV3-2) and TRBJ2-7; TRBD1 might be the D (6 bases). Per germline, CDR1 LGHDT and CDR2 YNNKEL (reference sequence). This CDR3 has 12 residues. V lost 6 bases and J 3 bases, leaving 9 bases between the germline ends.

The genes are TRBV28 and TRBJ2-7; a possible D gene is TRBD1 (8 bases). The V end lost 6 bases, the J end lost 5 bases, and 20 bases lay between the germline ends. Germline assignment: CDR1 MDHEN and CDR2 SYDVKM. CDR3 length equals 15 residues. CDR3 nucleotide sequence: TGTGCCAGCAGGAAACCGGACAGGGAGGGGAACGAGCAGTACTTC. The encoded protein is CASRKPDREGNEQYF.

The V and J genes are TRBV20-1 and TRBJ2-7; possibly TRBD2 for D (5 bases). V was trimmed by 8 bases and J by 3 bases, leaving 11 bases between them. The germline gives CDR1 DFQATT, CDR2 SNEGSKA (reference sequence). This CDR3 has 11 residues. The CDR3, as DNA: TGCAGTCCCTTCCGGGACTACGAGCAGTACTTC. Translated, it gives CSPFRDYEQYF.

This chain links TRBV30 with TRBJ1-5; 11 positions match TRBD1. Germline CDR1 is GTSNPN and CDR2 is SVGIG (reference sequence). V lost 1 base and J lost 2; bases outside the gene matches: 7. The CDR3 length is 17 residues. The CDR3 here is CAWSAGQGAVGNQPQHF. CDR3 coding DNA: TGTGCCTGGAGTGCAGGACAGGGGGCGGTTGGCAATCAGCCCCAGCATTTT.

This chain uses TRBV27 with TRBJ2-1; D not resolved. Deletions cut 6 bases from V and 0 bases from J, with 15 bases between. CDR1 and CDR2 from the germline V gene are MNHEY and SMNVEV (reference sequence). The CDR3 extends over 16 amino acids. The CDR3 region has the DNA TGTGCCAGCAGCCCCGCGGCGGCAAGCTCCTACAATGAGCAGTTCTTC. The encoded protein is CASSPAAASSYNEQFF.

Here the CDR3 reads CASSRPGLAGELFF. The CDR3 DNA reads as TGTGCCAGCAGCCGGCCGGGACTCGCAGGGGAGCTGTTTTTT. The chain uses TRBV6-5 and TRBJ2-2, with a tentative D call TRBD2 (6 bases). The CDR3 is made up of 14 amino acids. Between the trimmed V and J ends, which lost 6 bases and 8 bases, there was a span of 16 bases. From germline, CDR1 is MNHEY and CDR2 SVGAGI.

CDR3 region: CASSQGSDFNQPQHF. DNA of the CDR3: TGTGCCAGCAGCCAAGGTTCTGACTTCAATCAGCCCCAGCATTTT. The chain joins TRBV4-2 to TRBJ1-5; unclear D gene. Germline values: CDR1 LGHNA, CDR2 YNFKEQ. CDR3 length: 15 residues. V lost 1 base and J lost 3, with 10 bases in between.

The chain combines TRBV5-8 with TRBJ1-5; the D gene is possibly TRBD1 (5 bases). CDR3 length: 18 residues. The V gene's germline CDR1 is SGHTS and CDR2 YDEGEE. V shed 0 bases and J shed 7 bases, with 23 bases lying between them. CDR3 residues: CASSLERRGILAGQPQHF. CDR3 DNA: TGTGCCAGCAGCTTGGAGCGCCGGGGGATTCTGGCAGGGCAGCCCCAGCATTTT.

The chain couples TRBV6-1 to TRBJ2-1; D perhaps matches TRBD2 (6 bases). V was clipped by 0 bases and J by 7 bases, with 16 bases between them. The CDR3 has 16 amino acids. Germline V CDR1 and CDR2: MNHNS, SASEGT. The CDR3, as DNA: TGTGCCAGCAGTGAAGCGATTTCCGACAGCGGGAATGAGCAGTTCTTC. It specifies CASSEAISDSGNEQFF.

The rearrangement uses TRBV6-5 and TRBJ1-1; D gene ambiguous. Trimming removed 6 bases at V and 11 bases at J, with 13 bases between. CDR3 length equals 11 residues. Germline lookup yields CDR1 MNHEY and CDR2 SVGAGI. The CDR3, as DNA: TGTGCCAGCAGGACACAGTTAGGCGCTTTCTTT. It translates to CASRTQLGAFF.

CDR3 sequence reads: CASSQGHLNTEAFF. CDR3 bases: TGTGCCAGCAGCCAGGGACATCTGAACACTGAAGCTTTCTTT. This chain uses TRBV27 with TRBJ1-1, with TRBD1 as a possible D gene (6 bases). Per the germline V gene, CDR1 is MNHEY and CDR2 is SMNVEV (reference sequence). Trimming took off 6 bases at V and 0 bases at J, with 11 bases between the two ends. The CDR3 spans 14 residues.

The chain joins TRBV4-2 to TRBJ2-1; 10 bases match TRBD2. CDR3 length: 18 amino acids. With V trimmed by 3 bases and J by 4 bases, 12 bases remained unmatched. Germline loops: CDR1 LGHNA, CDR2 YNFKEQ. Written as DNA, the CDR3 is TGTGCCAGCAGCCACCTCCTAGCGGGAGTATCCCTTTACAATGAGCAGTTCTTC. Its protein is CASSHLLAGVSLYNEQFF.

This clone was seen at least ten times. The rearrangement links TRBV7-9 to TRBJ2-2, with 10 bases lining up with TRBD1. V was clipped by 4 bases and J by 4 bases; unmatched bases: 0. This CDR3 comprises 14 residues. Germline assignment: CDR1 SEHNR and CDR2 FQNEAQ (reference sequence). CDR3 amino acids: CASSWTGGTGELFF. CDR3 DNA: TGTGCCAGCAGCTGGACAGGGGGCACCGGGGAGCTGTTTTTT.

The chain carries TRBV18 and TRBJ1-1; D perhaps matches TRBD1 (6 bases). CDR3 length: 14 residues. Germline loops: CDR1 KGHSH, CDR2 LQKENI. Trimming shortened V by 4 bases and J by 4 bases, and 13 bases separated the two germline ends. The CDR3 loop is CASSQGGLGTEAFF. The CDR3 coding sequence is TGTGCCAGCTCACAAGGGGGATTGGGCACTGAAGCTTTCTTT.

This rearrangement joins TRBV19 to TRBJ1-2; tentative D call: TRBD1 (6 bases). This CDR3 comprises 15 residues. Trimming took 3 bases from V and 4 from J, leaving 15 bases between them. CDR1 and CDR2 from the germline V gene are LNHDA and SQIVND (reference sequence). The CDR3 reads CASSISRGGSYGYTF. CDR3 DNA sequence: TGTGCCAGTAGTATCTCCAGGGGCGGTAGCTATGGCTACACCTTC.